This TCR beta chain comes out of a study of human T cells and chemical hapten exposure. Time point given: pre-sensitization, week 0. Treatment denoted: therapeutic diphenylcyclopropenone sensitization with weekly scalp DPC. Total RNA extraction was carried out from unfractionated whole blood. Study-level points and caveats: PT1 expanded TCR counts correlated positively with patch test score. Sensitizing with DPC caused no change in TCRs above 1 in 1000 frequency.

Losses at the gene ends were 0 bases for V and 2 bases for J; bases not matched to a gene: 9. The length of the CDR3 is 19 residues. Per germline, CDR1 WNHNN and CDR2 SYGVQD (reference sequence). The table lists this clonotype with a few counts. Its antigen remains unknown. The library labeled individual cDNA molecules by adding unique molecular identifiers to them. TCRdb ran MiXCR on the RACE reads and lists one entry per CDR3 protein. Counted here are roughly 100,000 distinct CDR3 sequences, roughly 12% occurring once; the ten biggest clones make up 1.6%. The sample consisted of whole blood, taken in connection with sensitization to the hapten diphenylcyclopropenone (DPC). The sequence was obtained from a woman aged 45-60 years with alopecia areata. Some clones in this sample may be carry-over from other donors' samples. The chain is built from TRBV10-1 and TRBJ2-3, with 12 bases that match TRBD2. The chain's CDR3 is CASSESSIGLAGLTDTQYF. The CDR3 DNA follows: TGCGCCAGCAGTGAGTCGAGTATTGGACTAGCGGGGCTCACAGATACGCAGTATTTT.